Listed below are T cell receptor beta chains from one sample, sequenced in a study of blood T cell repertoires in COVID-19. Repertoires were generated with immunoSEQ multiplex PCR, while TCRdb's copy carries only in-frame clones and drops some. The sample comprises about 160,000 clones, more than 60% of which are singletons, and around 2.7% rests with the top ten. Sequencing input: peripheral blood. These receptors were collected from a man aged 65-85 years with acute or convalescent COVID-19. Both conserved end residues are part of each CDR3. Fields, in order: J gene, V gene, CDR3 protein.

TRBJ2-3,TRBV5-1,CASSLADRGRGTDTQYF
TRBJ2-2,TRBV5-5,CASSLGETGELFF
TRBJ1-2,TRBV4-3,CASSQEEGRGYTF
TRBJ2-3,TRBV7-8,CASSLGRGGTDTQYF
TRBJ2-5,TRBV7-2,CASSTTSGRFKETQYF
TRBJ1-4,TRBV3-1/TRBV3-2,CASSQAESGSFGKLFF
TRBJ2-1,TRBV4-2,CASSQLGLAGDNEQFF
TRBJ2-5,TRBV27,CASRVGSWETQYF
TRBJ2-5,TRBV2,CASRRLAGVETQYF
TRBJ2-5,TRBV5-1,CASSLDRVETQYF